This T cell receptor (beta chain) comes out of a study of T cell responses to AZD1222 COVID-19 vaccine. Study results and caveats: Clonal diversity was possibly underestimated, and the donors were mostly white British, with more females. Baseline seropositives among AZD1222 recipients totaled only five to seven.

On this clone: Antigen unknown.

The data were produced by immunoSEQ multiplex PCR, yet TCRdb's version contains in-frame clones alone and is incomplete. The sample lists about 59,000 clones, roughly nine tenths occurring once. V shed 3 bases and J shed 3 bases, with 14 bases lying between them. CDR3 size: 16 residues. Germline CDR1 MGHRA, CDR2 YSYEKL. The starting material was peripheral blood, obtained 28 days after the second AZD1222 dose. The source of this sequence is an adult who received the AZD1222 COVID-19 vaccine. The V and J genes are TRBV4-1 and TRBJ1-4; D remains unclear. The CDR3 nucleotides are TGCGCCAGCAGCCAGGCTAGTCCTTCCTCTAATGAAAAACTGTTTTTT. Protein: CASSQASPSSNEKLFF.